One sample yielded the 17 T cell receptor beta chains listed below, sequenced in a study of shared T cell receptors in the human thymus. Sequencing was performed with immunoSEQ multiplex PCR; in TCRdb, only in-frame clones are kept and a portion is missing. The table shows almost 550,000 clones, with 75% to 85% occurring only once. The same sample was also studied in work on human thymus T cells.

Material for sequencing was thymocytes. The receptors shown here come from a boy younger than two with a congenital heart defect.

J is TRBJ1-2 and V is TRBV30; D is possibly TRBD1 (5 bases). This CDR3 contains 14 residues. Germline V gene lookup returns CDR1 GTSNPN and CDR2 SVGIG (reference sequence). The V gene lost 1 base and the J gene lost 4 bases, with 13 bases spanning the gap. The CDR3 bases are TGTGCCTGGAGTGAGTCGGCAGGGTCCTATGGCTACACCTTC. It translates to CAWSESAGSYGYTF. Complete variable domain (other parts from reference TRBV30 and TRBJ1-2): SQTIHQWPATLVQPVGSPLSLECTVEGTSNPNLYWYRQAAGRGLQLLFYSVGIGQISSEVPQNLSASRPQDRQFILSSKKLLLSDSGFYLCAWSESAGSYGYTFGSGTRLTVV.

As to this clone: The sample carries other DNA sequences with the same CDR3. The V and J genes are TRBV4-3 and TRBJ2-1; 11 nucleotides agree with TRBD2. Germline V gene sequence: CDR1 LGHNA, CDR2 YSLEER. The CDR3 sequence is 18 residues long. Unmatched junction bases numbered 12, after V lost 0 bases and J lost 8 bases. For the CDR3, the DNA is TGCGCCAGCAGCCAAGATAAGCGTGAGACTAGCGGGACCTATGAGCAGTTCTTC. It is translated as CASSQDKRETSGTYEQFF.

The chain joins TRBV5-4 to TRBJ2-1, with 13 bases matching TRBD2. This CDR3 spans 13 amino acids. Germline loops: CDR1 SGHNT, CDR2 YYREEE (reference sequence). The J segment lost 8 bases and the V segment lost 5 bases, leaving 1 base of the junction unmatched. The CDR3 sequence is CASRGLAGHEQFF. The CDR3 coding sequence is TGTGCCAGCAGGGGACTAGCGGGGCATGAGCAGTTCTTC.

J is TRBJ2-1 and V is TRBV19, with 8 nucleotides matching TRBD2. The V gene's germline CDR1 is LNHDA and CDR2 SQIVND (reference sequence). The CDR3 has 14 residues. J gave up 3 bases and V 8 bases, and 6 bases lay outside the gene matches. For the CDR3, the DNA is TGTGCCAGTTCTACTAGCGGAGTCTACAATGAGCAGTTCTTC. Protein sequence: CASSTSGVYNEQFF.

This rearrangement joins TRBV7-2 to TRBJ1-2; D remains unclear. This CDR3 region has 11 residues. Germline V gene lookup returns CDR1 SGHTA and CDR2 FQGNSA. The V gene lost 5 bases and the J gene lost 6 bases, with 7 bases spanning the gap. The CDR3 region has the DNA TGTGCCAGCAGCCGCAGCGATGGCTACACCTTC. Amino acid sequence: CASSRSDGYTF.

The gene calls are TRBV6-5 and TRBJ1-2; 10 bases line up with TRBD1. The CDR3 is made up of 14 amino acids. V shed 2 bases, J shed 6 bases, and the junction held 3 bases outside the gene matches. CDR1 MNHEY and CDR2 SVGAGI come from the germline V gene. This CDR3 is CASSYQTGGNGYTF. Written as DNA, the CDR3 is TGTGCCAGCAGTTACCAGACAGGGGGCAATGGCTACACCTTC.

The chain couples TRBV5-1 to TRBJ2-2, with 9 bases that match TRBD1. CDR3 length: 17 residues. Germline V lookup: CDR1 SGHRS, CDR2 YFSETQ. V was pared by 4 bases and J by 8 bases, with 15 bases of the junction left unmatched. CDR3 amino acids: CASSPRPPGTGMGELFF. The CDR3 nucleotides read TGCGCCAGCAGCCCAAGACCACCCGGGACAGGGATGGGGGAGCTGTTTTTT.

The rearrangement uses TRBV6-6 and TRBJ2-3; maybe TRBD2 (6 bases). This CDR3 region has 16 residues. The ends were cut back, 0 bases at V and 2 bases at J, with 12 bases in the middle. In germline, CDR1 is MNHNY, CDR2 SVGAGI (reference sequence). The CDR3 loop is CASSYSKSGPTDTQYF. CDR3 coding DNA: TGTGCCAGCAGTTACTCGAAAAGCGGGCCCACAGATACGCAGTATTTT.

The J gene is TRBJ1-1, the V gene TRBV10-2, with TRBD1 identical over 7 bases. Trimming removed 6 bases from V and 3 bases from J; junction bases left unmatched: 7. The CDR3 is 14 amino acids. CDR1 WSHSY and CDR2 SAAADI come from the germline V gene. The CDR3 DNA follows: TGCGCCAGCAGACAGGGGCTTAAGGACACTGAAGCTTTCTTT. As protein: CASRQGLKDTEAFF.

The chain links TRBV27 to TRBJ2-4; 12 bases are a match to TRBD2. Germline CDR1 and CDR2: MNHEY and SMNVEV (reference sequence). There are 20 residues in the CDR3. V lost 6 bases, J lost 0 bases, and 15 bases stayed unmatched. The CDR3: CASSRKTSGSPTLAKNIQYF. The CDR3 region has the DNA TGTGCCAGCAGCCGAAAGACTAGCGGGAGTCCCACACTAGCCAAAAACATTCAGTACTTC.

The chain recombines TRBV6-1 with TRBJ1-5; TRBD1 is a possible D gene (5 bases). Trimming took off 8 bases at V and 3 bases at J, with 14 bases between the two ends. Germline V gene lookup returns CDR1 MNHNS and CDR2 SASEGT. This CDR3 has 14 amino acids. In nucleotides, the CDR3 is TGTGCCAGCGAGGAGGAGGGGCCCAATCAGCCCCAGCATTTT. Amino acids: CASEEEGPNQPQHF.

For the CDR3, the DNA is TGTGCCAGCTCACCGCGGACAGGCCTTAATAATGAGCAGTTCTTC. Translating it yields CASSPRTGLNNEQFF. The J gene is TRBJ2-1, the V gene TRBV18, with TRBD1 matching over 7 bases. Looked up from germline, CDR1 is KGHSH and CDR2 is LQKENI. J was trimmed by 7 bases and V by 3 bases; bases with no gene match: 9. The CDR3 has 15 amino acids.

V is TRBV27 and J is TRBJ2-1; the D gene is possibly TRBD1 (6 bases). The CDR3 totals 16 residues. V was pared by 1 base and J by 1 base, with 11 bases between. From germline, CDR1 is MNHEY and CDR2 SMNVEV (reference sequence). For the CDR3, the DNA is TGTGCCAGCAGTTTATACAGGGAAGGGTCCTACAATGAGCAGTTCTTC. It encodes CASSLYREGSYNEQFF.

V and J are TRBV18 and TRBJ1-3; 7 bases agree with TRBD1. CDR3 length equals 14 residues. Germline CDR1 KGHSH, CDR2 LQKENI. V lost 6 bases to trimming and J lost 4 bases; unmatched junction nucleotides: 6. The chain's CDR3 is CASSPGTAGNTIYF. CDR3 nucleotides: TGTGCCAGCTCCCCCGGGACAGCCGGAAACACCATATATTTT.

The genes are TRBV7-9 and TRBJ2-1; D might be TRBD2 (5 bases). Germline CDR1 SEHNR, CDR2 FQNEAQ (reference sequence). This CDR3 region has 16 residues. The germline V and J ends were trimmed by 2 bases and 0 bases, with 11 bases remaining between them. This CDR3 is CASSLQIRGSYNEQFF. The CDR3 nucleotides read TGTGCCAGCAGCTTACAAATCCGGGGCTCCTACAATGAGCAGTTCTTC.

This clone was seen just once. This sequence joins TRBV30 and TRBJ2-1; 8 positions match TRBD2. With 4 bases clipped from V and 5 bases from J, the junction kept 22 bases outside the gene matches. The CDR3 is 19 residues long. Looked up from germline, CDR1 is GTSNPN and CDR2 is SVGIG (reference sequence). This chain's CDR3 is CAWKSGAKRESAVNNEQFF. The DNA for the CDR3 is TGTGCCTGGAAGTCGGGGGCTAAGCGGGAGTCCGCTGTCAACAATGAGCAGTTCTTC.

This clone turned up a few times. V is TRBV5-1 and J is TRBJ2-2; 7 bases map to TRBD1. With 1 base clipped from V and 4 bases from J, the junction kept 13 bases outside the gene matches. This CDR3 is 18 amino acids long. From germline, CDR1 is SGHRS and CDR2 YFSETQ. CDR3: CASSLRTGSYRCTGELFF. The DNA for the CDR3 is TGCGCCAGCAGCTTGCGGACAGGTTCTTATAGGTGCACCGGGGAGCTGTTTTTT.